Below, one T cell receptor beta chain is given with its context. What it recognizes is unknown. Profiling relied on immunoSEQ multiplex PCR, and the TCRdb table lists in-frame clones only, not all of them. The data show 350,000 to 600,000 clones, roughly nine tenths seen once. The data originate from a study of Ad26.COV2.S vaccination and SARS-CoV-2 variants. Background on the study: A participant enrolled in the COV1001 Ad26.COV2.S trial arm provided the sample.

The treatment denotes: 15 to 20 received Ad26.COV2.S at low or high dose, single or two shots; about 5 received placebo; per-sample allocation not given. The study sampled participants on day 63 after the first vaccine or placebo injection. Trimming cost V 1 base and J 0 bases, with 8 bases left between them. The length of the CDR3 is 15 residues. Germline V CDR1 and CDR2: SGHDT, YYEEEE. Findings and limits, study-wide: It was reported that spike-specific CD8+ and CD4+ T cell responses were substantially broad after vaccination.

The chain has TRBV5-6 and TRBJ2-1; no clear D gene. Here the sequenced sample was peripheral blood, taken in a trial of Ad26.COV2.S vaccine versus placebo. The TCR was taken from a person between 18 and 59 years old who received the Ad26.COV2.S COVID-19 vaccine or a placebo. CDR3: CASSLSASSYNEQFF. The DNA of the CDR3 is TGTGCCAGCAGCTTGTCTGCGAGCTCCTACAATGAGCAGTTCTTC.